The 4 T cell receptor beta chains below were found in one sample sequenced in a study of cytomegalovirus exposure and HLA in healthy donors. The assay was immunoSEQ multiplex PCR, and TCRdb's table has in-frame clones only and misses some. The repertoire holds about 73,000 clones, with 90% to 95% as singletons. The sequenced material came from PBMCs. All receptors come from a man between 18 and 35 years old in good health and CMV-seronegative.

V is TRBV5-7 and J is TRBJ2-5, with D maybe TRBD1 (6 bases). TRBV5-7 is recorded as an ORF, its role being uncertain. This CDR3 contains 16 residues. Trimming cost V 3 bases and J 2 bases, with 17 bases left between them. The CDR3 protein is CASSWAGTRDQETQYF. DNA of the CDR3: TGTGCCAGCAGCTGGGCCGGGACACGAGATCAAGAGACCCAGTACTTC.

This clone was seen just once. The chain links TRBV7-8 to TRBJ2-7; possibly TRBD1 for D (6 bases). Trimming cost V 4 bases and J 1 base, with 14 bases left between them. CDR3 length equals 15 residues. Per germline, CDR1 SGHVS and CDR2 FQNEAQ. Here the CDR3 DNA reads TGTGCCAGCAGCTACAGGGAAGTCCGTTCCTACGAGCAGTACTTC. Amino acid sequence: CASSYREVRSYEQYF.

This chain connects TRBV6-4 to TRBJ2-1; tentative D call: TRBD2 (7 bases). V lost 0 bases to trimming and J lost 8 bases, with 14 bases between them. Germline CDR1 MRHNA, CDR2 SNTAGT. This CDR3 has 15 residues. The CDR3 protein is CASSDSRGGSDEQFF. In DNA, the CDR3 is TGTGCCAGCAGTGACTCGAGGGGGGGTTCCGATGAGCAGTTCTTC.

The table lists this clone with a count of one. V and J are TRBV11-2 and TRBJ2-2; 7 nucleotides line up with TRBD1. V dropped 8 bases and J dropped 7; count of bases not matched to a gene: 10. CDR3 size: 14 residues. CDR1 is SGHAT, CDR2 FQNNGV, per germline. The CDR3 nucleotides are TGTGCCAGCCTGGGACAGCCGGTAGGCGGGGAGCTGTTTTTT. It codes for CASLGQPVGGELFF.